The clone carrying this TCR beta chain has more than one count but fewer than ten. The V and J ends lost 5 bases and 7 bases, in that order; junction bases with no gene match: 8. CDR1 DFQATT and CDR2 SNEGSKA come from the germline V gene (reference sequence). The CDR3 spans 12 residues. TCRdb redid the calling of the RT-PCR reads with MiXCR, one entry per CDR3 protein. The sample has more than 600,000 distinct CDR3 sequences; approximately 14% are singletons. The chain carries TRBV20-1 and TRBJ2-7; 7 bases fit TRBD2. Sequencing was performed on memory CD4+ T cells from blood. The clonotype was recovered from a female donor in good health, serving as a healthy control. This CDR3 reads CSALTGREEQYF. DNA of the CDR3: TGCAGTGCTCTGACTGGGAGGGAAGAGCAGTACTTC.